The source of this T cell receptor beta chain is a study of blood T cell repertoires in COVID-19. Study-level background: Samples of COVID-19 (acute and convalescent) were obtained from the United States, Italy and Spain. PBMCs, B-cell-depleted T cells, or T cells were the source of the cDNA or gDNA that made up the material.

Profiled with immunoSEQ multiplex PCR; TCRdb holds only in-frame clones, not every one. The table has about 200,000 clones, more than 65% seen once. This clone was seen once. CDR3 size: 16 residues. Germline V gene sequence: CDR1 LNHDA, CDR2 SQIVND (reference sequence). The ends lost 3 bases at V and 1 base at J; junction bases unmatched: 5. Source material: peripheral blood. This rearrangement joins TRBV19 to TRBJ2-5; the match to TRBD1 covers 10 bases. The sequence was obtained from a human donor in a cohort sampled during active COVID-19. Here the CDR3 DNA reads TGTGCCAGTAGTATTGGCCGGGACAGGGGCCAAGAGACCCAGTACTTC. Translating it yields CASSIGRDRGQETQYF.